This T cell receptor beta chain was identified in a study of blood T cell repertoires in COVID-19. Study-wide background: Specimens from acute and convalescent COVID-19 originated in the United States, Italy and Spain. Sources were T cells, B-cell-depleted T cells, or PBMCs; the material itself was cDNA or gDNA.

Study processing details: Researchers report that nucleated cell counts were estimated from reference gene primer amplification. TCRdb's copy holds only in-frame clones and misses some; the assay was immunoSEQ multiplex PCR. That table gives V, J and clone size, and the DNA gave D and trimming. The table lists more than 85,000 clones, approximately 91% of them singletons, with 2.9% in the top ten. There are 16 residues in the CDR3. The J segment lost 0 bases and the V segment lost 3 bases, leaving 6 bases of the junction unmatched. The germline V gene encodes CDR1 MDHEN and CDR2 SYDVKM. The V call is TRBV28, the J call TRBJ1-1; 8 bases fit TRBD1. The sample taken for sequencing was peripheral blood. The source is a woman aged 80 or over with acute or convalescent COVID-19. The CDR3 sequence is CASSFSAGGVNTEAFF. CDR3 DNA sequence: TGTGCCAGCAGTTTCTCGGCAGGGGGCGTGAACACTGAAGCTTTCTTT. The full variable domain, completed using reference TRBV28 and TRBJ1-1, is DVKVTQSSRYLVKRTGEKVFLECVQDMDHENMFWYRQDPGLGLRLIYFSYDVKMKEKGDIPEGYSVSREKKERFSLILESASTNQTSMYLCASSFSAGGVNTEAFFGQGTRLTVV.